A single T cell receptor (beta chain) is shown here with its context. V lost 5 bases and J 7 bases, leaving 24 bases between the germline ends. The CDR3 length is 16 residues. Germline V gene sequence: CDR1 SGHAT, CDR2 FQNNGV. Each CDR3 protein is one row after TCRdb ran MiXCR on the 5' RACE reads. The table records 50,000 to 75,000 distinct CDR3 sequences, 9% to 9.5% of them present only once. The sample is drawn from a study of T-cell memory formation after mild COVID-19. This sequence was found in a man aged 18 to 35 who had mild COVID-19 (a few samples of this study predate the infection). Cell type and time point are not known. The material sequenced was PBMCs or a T cell subset sorted from them (not recorded which). The chain joins TRBV11-2 to TRBJ2-7, with a weak D call TRBD1 (6 bases). CDR3 nucleotides: TGTGCCAGCAGCCCGCTAGGGGACACCCTCTTGGGGGAGCAGTACTTC. Protein sequence: CASSPLGDTLLGEQYF.